The T cell receptor beta chain under discussion was sequenced for a study of control samples from healthy donors and cancer patients. Germline V gene lookup returns CDR1 LNHDA and CDR2 SQIVND (reference sequence). The ends lost 3 bases at V and 0 bases at J; junction bases unmatched: 10. The CDR3 has 17 residues. This clone appeared a single time. Sequencing was performed with immunoSEQ multiplex PCR; in TCRdb, only in-frame clones are kept and a portion is missing. Among 150,000 to 200,000 clones listed, around 90% were seen once. This receptor was identified in a man aged 25 to 40 in good health. Source material: blood. J is TRBJ1-2 and V is TRBV19; 7 bases fit TRBD1. For the CDR3, the DNA is TGTGCCAGTAGTATGGGTGGGACAGCACTCTCTAACTATGGCTACACCTTC. Its translation: CASSMGGTALSNYGYTF.